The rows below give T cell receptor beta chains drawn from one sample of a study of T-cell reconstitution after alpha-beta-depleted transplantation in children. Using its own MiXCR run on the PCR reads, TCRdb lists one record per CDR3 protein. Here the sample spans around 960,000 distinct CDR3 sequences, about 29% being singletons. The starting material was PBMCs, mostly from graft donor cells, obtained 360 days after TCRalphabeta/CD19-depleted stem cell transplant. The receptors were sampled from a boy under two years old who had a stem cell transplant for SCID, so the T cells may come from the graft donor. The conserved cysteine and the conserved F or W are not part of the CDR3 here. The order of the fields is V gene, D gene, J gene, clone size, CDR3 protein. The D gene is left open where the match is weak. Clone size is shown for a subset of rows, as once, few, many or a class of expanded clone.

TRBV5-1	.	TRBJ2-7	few	ASSPRVGSYEQY
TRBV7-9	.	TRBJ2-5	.	ASSFGLEVTQY
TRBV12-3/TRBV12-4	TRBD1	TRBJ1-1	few	ASGLGGSAF
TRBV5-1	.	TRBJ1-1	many	ASSFGGGNTEAF
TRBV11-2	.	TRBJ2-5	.	ASSLVGWSGQETQY
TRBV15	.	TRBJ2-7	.	ATSRDRRQTYEQY
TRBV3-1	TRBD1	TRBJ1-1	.	ASSRAGGWNTEAF
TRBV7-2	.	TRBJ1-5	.	ASSFATGSNQPQH
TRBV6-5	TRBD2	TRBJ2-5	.	ASSYSGGRQETQY
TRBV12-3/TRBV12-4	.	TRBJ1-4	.	ASSHQGSLNEKLF
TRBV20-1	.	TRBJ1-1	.	SASTVTEAF
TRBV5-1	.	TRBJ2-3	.	ASSRVLSTDTQY
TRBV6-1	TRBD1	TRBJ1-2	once	ASSRDRGGNYGYT
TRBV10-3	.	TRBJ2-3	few	AISDLAITDTQY
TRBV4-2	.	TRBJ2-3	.	ASSHTGAPGIRTDTQY
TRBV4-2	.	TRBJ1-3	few	ASSHAIRVSGNTIY
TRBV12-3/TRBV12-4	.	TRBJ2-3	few	ASSFNGGGTDTQY
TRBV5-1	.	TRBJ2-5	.	ASSLYPSFQETQY
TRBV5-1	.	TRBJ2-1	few	ASRVTGTHNEQF
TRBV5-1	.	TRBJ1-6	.	ASSKGGPRYNSPLH
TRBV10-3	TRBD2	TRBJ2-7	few	AISDPQRGVYEQY
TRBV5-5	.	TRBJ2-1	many	ASSSRGTNFNNEQF
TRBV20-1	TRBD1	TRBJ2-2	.	SAGTARGPTGELF
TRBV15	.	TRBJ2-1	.	ATSREFGDEQF
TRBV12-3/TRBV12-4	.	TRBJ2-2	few	ASSRGWTGELF
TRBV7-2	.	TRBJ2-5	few	ASSLTVVLGETQY
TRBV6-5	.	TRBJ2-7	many	ASSYGGSYEQY
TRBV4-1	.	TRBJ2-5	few	ASKGGGKETQY
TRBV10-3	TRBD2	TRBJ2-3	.	ATSLTSGGPDTQY
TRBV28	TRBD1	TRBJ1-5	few	ASRGQGADQPQH
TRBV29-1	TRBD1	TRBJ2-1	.	SVGDRGLNEQF
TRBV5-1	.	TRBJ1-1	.	ASSPFLSLNTEAF
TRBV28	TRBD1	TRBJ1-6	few	ASIRQGLNSPLH
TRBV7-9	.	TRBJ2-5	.	ASSLYKETQY
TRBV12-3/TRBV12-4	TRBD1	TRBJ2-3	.	ASSLRQGISTDTQY
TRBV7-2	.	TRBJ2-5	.	ASSLGWTFQETQY
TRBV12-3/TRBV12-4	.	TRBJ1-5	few	ASSLQGSSQPQH
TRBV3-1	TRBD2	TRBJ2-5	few	ASSRLAGTQETQY
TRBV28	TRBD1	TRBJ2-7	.	ASKPGQGADEQY
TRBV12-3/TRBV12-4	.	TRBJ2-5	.	ASGHRTVQETQY
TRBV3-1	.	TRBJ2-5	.	ASSQAPLRGIGPETQY
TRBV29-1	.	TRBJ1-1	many	SVWWGPNTEAF
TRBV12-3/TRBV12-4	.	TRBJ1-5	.	ASSPQDPPNQPQH
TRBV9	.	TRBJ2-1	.	ASSARPGTRNEQF
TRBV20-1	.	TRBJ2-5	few	SAPTKVAETQY
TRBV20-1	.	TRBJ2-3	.	SARNPRGTDTQY
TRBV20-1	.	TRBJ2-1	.	SARLNEQF
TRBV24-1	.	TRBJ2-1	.	ATSEPGREEQF
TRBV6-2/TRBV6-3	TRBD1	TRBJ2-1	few	ATGTEFHEQF
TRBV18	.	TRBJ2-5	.	ASEAGRETQY
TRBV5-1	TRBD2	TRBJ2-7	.	ASKASGGAHEQY